This is a list of T cell receptor beta chains from one sample in a study of blood T cell repertoires in COVID-19. Profiled with immunoSEQ multiplex PCR; TCRdb holds only in-frame clones, not every one. This table has about 47,000 clones, approximately 78% appearing once. The sequenced sample consisted of peripheral blood. The source is a human donor with acute or convalescent COVID-19. The donor label of this sample is uncertain. Each CDR3 is given with its conserved first and last residue. A D gene is named only where the DNA matches it firmly. Clone size is shown for a subset of rows, as once, few, many or a class of expanded clone.

size	J	D	V	DNA	CDR3
.	TRBJ2-5	.	TRBV10-3	TGTGCCATCAGTGAGTGGAGCGGCCAAGAGACCCAGTACTTC	CAISEWSGQETQYF
.	TRBJ2-5	TRBD1	TRBV7-9	TGTGCCAGCAGCTGGGGACAGCGAGAGACCCAGTACTTC	CASSWGQRETQYF
few	TRBJ1-2	.	TRBV30	TGTGCCTGGATGAATATCTGGACCAAGGGGAAGGTTGATGGCTACACCTTC	CAWMNIWTKGKVDGYTF
.	TRBJ2-7	.	TRBV19	TGTGCCAGTAGTACAACCCCAGGAGGGGCTGGCGAGCAGTACTTC	CASSTTPGGAGEQYF
.	TRBJ1-4	TRBD1	TRBV4-2	TGTGCCAGCAGCCAGGGACAGGGGAATGAAAAACTGTTTTTT	CASSQGQGNEKLFF
.	TRBJ2-1	TRBD2	TRBV28	TGTGCCAGCAGTTCCCCGGAGAAGCGGGAGGGCAATGAGCAGTTCTTC	CASSSPEKREGNEQFF
.	TRBJ2-1	TRBD2	TRBV24-1	TGTGCCACCAGTGATCCCACGGGGGGGGACTATGAGCAGTTCTTC	CATSDPTGGDYEQFF
.	TRBJ2-7	TRBD2	TRBV19	TGTGCCAGTAGTTCCGTTAGCGGGGGAGGCTACGAGCAGTACTTC	CASSSVSGGGYEQYF
.	TRBJ1-1	TRBD1	TRBV5-8	TGTGCCAGCCGACGGACAGGGCGTTTGACCACTGAAGCTTTCTTT	CASRRTGRLTTEAFF
.	TRBJ1-3	.	TRBV9	TGTGCCAGCAGCGTAGAGGGGTATTGGTCTGGAAACACCATATATTTT	CASSVEGYWSGNTIYF
.	TRBJ2-7	.	TRBV14	TGTGCCAGCGGACCTTTGAAGGACGGAGCAGGGCTCTACGAGCAGTACTTC	CASGPLKDGAGLYEQYF
.	TRBJ2-1	TRBD1	TRBV7-2	TGTGCCAGCAGCCCGGGACAGGGAGGGTACAATGAGCAGTTCTTC	CASSPGQGGYNEQFF
.	TRBJ2-1	TRBD2	TRBV12-5	TGTGCTAGTGGCTTGTCTAGCGGGAGAGACAATGAGCAGTTCTTC	CASGLSSGRDNEQFF
.	TRBJ2-3	TRBD2	TRBV6-5	TGTGCCAGCAGTTTTAGCGGGAGCCCCACAGATACGCAGTATTTT	CASSFSGSPTDTQYF
.	TRBJ1-5	.	TRBV2	TGTGCCAGCAAAAGGGAGTTCAATCAGCCCCAGCATTTT	CASKREFNQPQHF
.	TRBJ1-2	TRBD1	TRBV11-2	TGTGCCAGCAGCTCTACCCGGGACAGGGGACAAAGGGACGGCTACACCTTC	CASSSTRDRGQRDGYTF
.	TRBJ1-2	.	TRBV28	TGTGCCAGCATGGCGGCAGGTGTGGACTTGGACTATGGCTACACCTTC	CASMAAGVDLDYGYTF
.	TRBJ2-3	TRBD2	TRBV4-2	TGTGCCAGCAGCCAAGATCGGACTAGCGGGGGGCCCAATACGCAGTATTTT	CASSQDRTSGGPNTQYF
.	TRBJ2-1	.	TRBV5-1	TGCGCCAGCAGGTCCGGAGGGACGAACAATGAGCAGTTCTTC	CASRSGGTNNEQFF
.	TRBJ1-2	.	TRBV5-4	TGTGCCAGCAAAGGGGGTTCAGTCGACACCTATGGCTACACCTTC	CASKGGSVDTYGYTF
.	TRBJ2-3	TRBD1	TRBV5-4	TGTGCCAGCAGCTTGGACGGGACAGGGATGACAGATACGCAGTATTTT	CASSLDGTGMTDTQYF
.	TRBJ1-2	TRBD1	TRBV24-1	TGTGCCACCAGTGAGCCGACAGGGGCCGTCGGAGGCTACACCTTC	CATSEPTGAVGGYTF
.	TRBJ2-1	TRBD1	TRBV7-2	TGTGCCAGCAGCTTCTCTCAGGGGGCTAGGAATGAGCAGTTCTTC	CASSFSQGARNEQFF
once	TRBJ1-5	.	TRBV7-8	TGTGCCAGCAGCTTACTCGATCAGCCCCAGCATTTT	CASSLLDQPQHF
.	TRBJ2-1	TRBD2	TRBV28	TGTGCCAGCAGGGGGCTTTTCGCGGGAGGGCCGTTTCATGAGCAGTTCTTC	CASRGLFAGGPFHEQFF
.	TRBJ2-3	TRBD2	TRBV4-3	TGCGCCAGCAGCCAAGAGACTAGCGGGGGGAGAGATACGCAGTATTTT	CASSQETSGGRDTQYF
.	TRBJ2-7	.	TRBV7-6	TGTGCCAGCAGCTTAGGACGGAGCTCCTACGAGCAGTACTTC	CASSLGRSSYEQYF
few	TRBJ2-3	TRBD2	TRBV10-3	TGTGCCATCAGTGAGCAGGAGCGGGGGACAGATACGCAGTATTTT	CAISEQERGTDTQYF
.	TRBJ2-3	.	TRBV5-8	TGTGCCAGCTCCCAGCGGAGTAGCACAGATACGCAGTATTTT	CASSQRSSTDTQYF
.	TRBJ2-7	TRBD1	TRBV5-1	TGCGCCAGCAGGTCCCCGGGACAGGGGGCGCGAGAGCAGTACTTC	CASRSPGQGAREQYF
.	TRBJ1-6	TRBD1	TRBV7-2	TGTGCCAGCAGCTTAGACGGACAGGGGGCATTAGACTATAATTCACCCCTCCACTTT	CASSLDGQGALDYNSPLHF
.	TRBJ2-7	TRBD1	TRBV6-5	TGTGCCAGCTGTAGGTCCGGGACAGGTTCCTACGAGCAGTACTTC	CASCRSGTGSYEQYF
.	TRBJ2-7	TRBD1	TRBV6-6	TGTGCCAGCAGTCTAGGGGGCTCTCGGAACGAGCAGTACTTC	CASSLGGSRNEQYF
.	TRBJ2-3	TRBD1	TRBV3-1/TRBV3-2	TGTGCCAGCAGCCATGAGGGACAGCAGGAAGATACGCAGTATTTT	CASSHEGQQEDTQYF
few	TRBJ2-7	TRBD2	TRBV27	TGTGCCAGCAGTTCTCCCATGTCCGGGAGGGCCTACGAGCAGTACTTC	CASSSPMSGRAYEQYF